Below, 17 T cell receptor beta chains from the same sample are listed, as sequenced in a study of blood T cell repertoires in COVID-19. The repertoire was sequenced with immunoSEQ multiplex PCR; TCRdb's copy has only in-frame clones and lacks some. The sample holds about 120,000 clones, around 87% seen once. Source material: peripheral blood. The source is a woman in her 70s with acute or convalescent COVID-19.

J is TRBJ2-5 and V is TRBV5-1; D gene ambiguous. V was shortened by 0 bases and J by 13 bases, with 13 bases between the two germline ends. The CDR3 consists of 12 residues. Germline V gene sequence: CDR1 SGHRS, CDR2 YFSETQ. CDR3 residues: CASSLAGGGGYF. CDR3 sequence (DNA): TGCGCCAGCAGCTTGGCCGGTGGCGGTGGGTACTTC.

The rearrangement uses TRBV5-1 and TRBJ1-1, with 9 nucleotides matching TRBD1. This CDR3 contains 14 residues. Germline assignment: CDR1 SGHRS and CDR2 YFSETQ. Trimming cost V 4 bases and J 3 bases; bases outside gene matches: 4. CDR3 in DNA: TGCGCCAGCAGCAAAGACAGGGGGGACACTGAAGCTTTCTTT. Protein: CASSKDRGDTEAFF.

V usage is TRBV19 and J usage is TRBJ1-2; D unresolved. The ends were cut back, 2 bases at V and 4 bases at J, with 8 bases in the middle. CDR1 and CDR2 (germline): LNHDA, SQIVND (reference sequence). There are 13 residues in the CDR3. The CDR3 coding sequence is TGTGCCAGTAGTATAAAGGAGGCCTATGGCTACACCTTC. Its protein product is CASSIKEAYGYTF.

V is TRBV6-1 and J is TRBJ2-7; TRBD1 might be the D (5 bases). Germline values: CDR1 MNHNS, CDR2 SASEGT. The CDR3 is 15 residues long. The V gene lost 3 bases and the J gene lost 7 bases, with 19 bases spanning the gap. The CDR3 sequence: CASSEQADSLWEQYF. The DNA of the CDR3 is TGTGCCAGCAGTGAGCAGGCCGACAGCCTCTGGGAGCAGTACTTC.

The gene calls are TRBV5-6 and TRBJ2-5, with 9 bases aligning to TRBD1. The CDR3 has 15 residues. J was trimmed by 5 bases and V by 0 bases; bases with no gene match: 5. CDR1 SGHDT and CDR2 YYEEEE come from the germline V gene. Here the CDR3 DNA reads TGTGCCAGCAGCTTGGGGACAGGGGTGGGGGAGACCCAGTACTTC. Its translation: CASSLGTGVGETQYF. Based on the CDR3 plus reference TRBV5-6 and TRBJ2-5, the full variable domain is DAGVTQSPTHLIKTRGQQVTLRCSPKSGHDTVSWYQQALGQGPQFIFQYYEEEERQRGNFPDRFSGHQFPNYSSELNVNALLLGDSALYLCASSLGTGVGETQYFGPGTRLLVL.

The chain is built from TRBV7-5 and TRBJ1-3; the D segment call TRBD1 is taken from the table without a DNA check. TRBV7-5 is a known pseudogene. The CDR3 covers 15 residues. The CDR3 DNA sequence: TGTGTCAGAAGCGCGGACAGGGGCTCCGGAAACACCATATATTTT. Protein product: CVRSADRGSGNTIYF.

This clone was counted between two and nine times. The gene calls are TRBV19 and TRBJ1-5, with 9 bases that match TRBD1. The V gene end was trimmed by 5 bases and the J gene end by 5 bases; junction bases not matched to a gene: 7. The CDR3 has 15 residues. Germline CDR1 and CDR2: LNHDA and SQIVND (reference sequence). CDR3 DNA: TGTGCCAGTAGTTCGGACAGGGGATTCGATCAGCCCCAGCATTTT. Translating it yields CASSSDRGFDQPQHF.

The chain has TRBV28 and TRBJ1-6; 9 bases agree with TRBD1. Germline loops: CDR1 MDHEN, CDR2 SYDVKM. J gave up 14 bases and V 5 bases, and 13 bases lay outside the gene matches. This CDR3 has 15 amino acids. DNA for the CDR3: TGTGCCAGCAGTCGCCCGGGACAGGGTGAATTAGCCCTCCACTTT. Translation gives CASSRPGQGELALHF. Combining the CDR3 with reference TRBV28 and TRBJ1-6 gives the whole variable domain DVKVTQSSRYLVKRTGEKVFLECVQDMDHENMFWYRQDPGLGLRLIYFSYDVKMKEKGDIPEGYSVSREKKERFSLILESASTNQTSMYLCASSRPGQGELALHFGNGTRLTVT.

V gene TRBV18 combines with J gene TRBJ2-3; TRBD1 matches 10 bases. V dropped 3 bases and J dropped 5; count of bases not matched to a gene: 11. CDR3 size: 17 residues. Looked up from germline, CDR1 is KGHSH and CDR2 is LQKENI. CDR3 nucleotide sequence: TGTGCCAGCTCACCCCCGAAGGGACAGGGGTTATTAGATACGCAGTATTTT. Translating gives CASSPPKGQGLLDTQYF.

The chain uses TRBV5-1 and TRBJ1-1; D not resolved. V was clipped by 0 bases and J by 9 bases, with 12 bases between them. Germline V gene lookup returns CDR1 SGHRS and CDR2 YFSETQ. The CDR3 runs to 13 residues. The CDR3, as DNA: TGCGCCAGCAGCTTGGAAGACACCAAGAAAGCTTTCTTT. This encodes CASSLEDTKKAFF.

With regard to this clone: The sample has other DNA sequences that encode this CDR3 too. J is TRBJ2-3 and V is TRBV4-1; no clear D gene. The CDR3 contains 13 residues. Trimming removed 1 base from V and 6 bases from J, with 8 bases in between. Germline values: CDR1 MGHRA, CDR2 YSYEKL. The DNA of the CDR3 is TGCGCCAGCAGCCAAGTGACTCGGGATACGCAGTATTTT. Translation: CASSQVTRDTQYF.

The rearrangement links TRBV7-6 to TRBJ2-2, with a weak D call TRBD2 (5 bases). Germline CDR1 and CDR2: SGHVS and FNYEAQ. This CDR3 is built from 16 residues. Trimming pared 5 bases from V and 2 bases from J, leaving 15 bases between. This chain's CDR3 is CASSLLGIANTGELFF. The CDR3 DNA reads as TGTGCCAGCAGCCTCCTCGGGATAGCCAACACCGGGGAGCTGTTTTTT.

This clone was counted once. The chain carries TRBV7-3 and TRBJ1-6; 7 bases match TRBD1. CDR1 SGHTA and CDR2 FQGTGA come from the germline V gene. This CDR3 is 15 amino acids long. J was trimmed by 7 bases and V by 2 bases; bases with no gene match: 5. Here the CDR3 DNA reads TGTGCCAGCAGCTTAGGGACAGCCACCAATTCACCCCTCCACTTT. Its protein product is CASSLGTATNSPLHF.

This chain connects TRBV9 to TRBJ2-5, with 9 bases fitting TRBD1. The CDR3 spans 16 residues. After removal of 0 bases from V and 3 bases from J, the junction contained 6 bases not matched to a gene. Germline CDR1 and CDR2: SGDLS and YYNGEE. The CDR3 nucleotides read TGTGCCAGCAGCGTAGCCGGGACAGGGCTTAAAGAGACCCAGTACTTC. This codes for CASSVAGTGLKETQYF. Full variable domain (outside the CDR3, taken from reference TRBV9 and TRBJ2-5): DSGVTQTPKHLITATGQRVTLRCSPRSGDLSVYWYQQSLDQGLQFLIQYYNGEERAKGNILERFSAQQFPDLHSELNLSSLELGDSALYFCASSVAGTGLKETQYFGPGTRLLVL.

The chain recombines TRBV30 with TRBJ1-1, with D maybe TRBD1 (5 bases). The germline V and J ends were trimmed by 0 bases and 5 bases, with 16 bases remaining between them. The CDR3 totals 15 residues. Germline-derived CDR1 and CDR2 are GTSNPN and SVGIG (reference sequence). CDR3 protein: CAWSVIRGVGTEAFF. The CDR3 coding sequence is TGTGCCTGGAGTGTTATCCGGGGGGTTGGGACTGAAGCTTTCTTT.

The rearrangement links TRBV7-9 to TRBJ1-4; D uncertain. The germline V and J ends were trimmed by 2 bases and 5 bases, with 15 bases remaining between them. The CDR3 covers 16 residues. CDR1 and CDR2 from the germline V gene are SEHNR and FQNEAQ (reference sequence). The CDR3 loop reads CASSLSGGGINEKLFF. As DNA, the CDR3 is TGTGCCAGCAGCTTAAGTGGAGGTGGGATAAATGAAAAACTGTTTTTT.

The chain joins TRBV15 to TRBJ1-2; 8 nucleotides line up with TRBD1. The CDR3 runs 15 residues. With V trimmed by 1 base and J by 8 bases, 9 bases remained unmatched. CDR1 and CDR2 (germline): LNHNV, YYDKDF (reference sequence). The CDR3 DNA reads TGTGCCACCAGCAGAGTCGAGGGACAGGTGATGGGCTACACCTTC. Its protein is CATSRVEGQVMGYTF. The variable domain in full, completed from reference TRBV15 and TRBJ1-2, reads DAMVIQNPRYQVTQFGKPVTLSCSQTLNHNVMYWYQQKSSQAPKLLFHYYDKDFNNEADTPDNFQSRRPNTSFCFLDIRSPGLGDTAMYLCATSRVEGQVMGYTFGSGTRLTVV.